What follows are 14 T cell receptor beta chains derived from one specimen sequenced in a study of T-cell memory formation after mild COVID-19. TCRdb analysed the 5' RACE reads with MiXCR anew, one entry per CDR3 protein. The sample holds over 300,000 distinct CDR3 sequences; approximately 22% are singletons and the top ten take roughly a fifth. Sequencing was performed on PBMCs or a T cell subset sorted from them (not recorded which). These receptors all stem from a man aged 18 to 35 who had mild COVID-19 (a few samples of this study predate the infection). Cell type and time point are not known.

The J gene is TRBJ1-3, the V gene TRBV5-1; D unclear. Germline V CDR1 and CDR2: SGHRS, YFSETQ. This CDR3 region has 15 residues. Between the trimmed V and J ends, which lost 4 bases and 4 bases, there was a span of 15 bases. The DNA for the CDR3 is TGCGCCAGCAGCGACCGGGCCTCCTCGGGAAACACCATATATTTT. Its translation: CASSDRASSGNTIYF.

The table lists this clonotype with many counts. For the CDR3, the DNA is TGTGCCAGCAGCCAAGTTCTACACGAAAAGGTCACAGATACGCAGTATTTT. Its translation is CASSQVLHEKVTDTQYF. V is TRBV4-2 and J is TRBJ2-3, with D unresolved. V was pared by 1 base and J by 2 bases, with 16 bases between. In germline, CDR1 is LGHNA, CDR2 YNFKEQ. The length of the CDR3 is 17 residues.

This clonotype came up a few times. This chain uses TRBV11-2 with TRBJ2-3; 8 bases are shared with TRBD2. V dropped 3 bases and J dropped 0; count of bases not matched to a gene: 8. Germline CDR1 SGHAT, CDR2 FQNNGV. This CDR3 has 17 residues. DNA of the CDR3: TGTGCCAGCAGCTTGATTCGGGGGGGCCGTAGCACAGATACGCAGTATTTT. Protein sequence: CASSLIRGGRSTDTQYF.

The chain links TRBV12-3 or TRBV12-4 to TRBJ2-5; 10 nucleotides align to TRBD2. V lost 6 bases and J lost 5; bases outside the gene matches: 15. CDR3 length: 17 residues. DNA of the CDR3: TGTGCCAGCAGCACCCCTCTGAGCGGGGGGGCCTGGGAGACCCAGTACTTC. Its translation: CASSTPLSGGAWETQYF.

This clonotype was picked up many times. This rearrangement joins TRBV4-2 to TRBJ2-3; TRBD1 agrees at 9 bases. The length of the CDR3 is 15 residues. In germline, CDR1 is LGHNA, CDR2 YNFKEQ. V was clipped by 0 bases and J by 3 bases; unmatched bases: 1. The CDR3 protein is CASSQDGQGTDTQYF. CDR3 coding DNA: TGTGCCAGCAGCCAAGATGGACAGGGGACAGATACGCAGTATTTT.

This clonotype was counted between two and nine times. The chain has TRBV5-1 and TRBJ2-7; 7 bases align to TRBD2. J lost 6 bases, V lost 5 bases, and 5 bases had no gene match. In germline, CDR1 is SGHRS, CDR2 YFSETQ. The CDR3 has 12 residues. The CDR3 spells CASSRGEGEQYF. The CDR3 DNA is TGCGCCAGCAGTCGAGGGGAGGGCGAGCAGTACTTC. Drawing the rest from reference TRBV5-1 and TRBJ2-7, the complete variable domain is KAGVTQTPRYLIKTRGQQVTLSCSPISGHRSVSWYQQTPGQGLQFLFEYFSETQRNKGNFPGRFSGRQFSNSRSEMNVSTLELGDSALYLCASSRGEGEQYFGPGTRLTVT.

This clonotype has only a few counts. V gene TRBV29-1 combines with J gene TRBJ2-1; D is perhaps TRBD1 (5 bases). The V gene lost 2 bases and the J gene lost 2 bases, with 10 bases spanning the gap. The CDR3 covers 14 residues. CDR1 and CDR2 (germline): SQVTM, ANQGSEA. For the CDR3, the DNA is TGCAGCGTTGAACCGCAGGGCCCCTACAATGAGCAGTTCTTC. Translation: CSVEPQGPYNEQFF.

This clonotype came up a few times. The chain joins TRBV18 to TRBJ1-2; no clear D. The CDR3 sequence is 14 residues long. The V gene's germline CDR1 is KGHSH and CDR2 LQKENI. V shed 0 bases and J shed 8 bases, with 13 bases lying between them. For the CDR3, the DNA is TGTGCCAGCTCACCACCGGTCACCTCGGAGGGCTACACCTTC. Protein: CASSPPVTSEGYTF. Based on the CDR3 plus reference TRBV18 and TRBJ1-2, the full variable domain is NAGVMQNPRHLVRRRGQEARLRCSPMKGHSHVYWYRQLPEEGLKFMVYLQKENIIDESGMPKERFSAEFPKEGPSILRIQQVVRGDSAAYFCASSPPVTSEGYTFGSGTRLTVV.

The rearrangement links TRBV7-2 to TRBJ2-7, with 9 nucleotides matching TRBD1. CDR1 is SGHTA and CDR2 is FQGNSA in the germline V gene. The CDR3 is made up of 13 amino acids. The V gene end was trimmed by 5 bases and the J gene end by 5 bases; junction bases not matched to a gene: 4. This chain's CDR3 is CASSTTGGHEQYV. CDR3 nucleotides: TGTGCCAGCAGCACCACAGGGGGCCACGAGCAGTACGTC.

This clonotype came up a few times. The V call is TRBV5-6, the J call TRBJ1-2; D is uncertain. The CDR3 loop spans 12 amino acids. CDR1 SGHDT and CDR2 YYEEEE come from the germline V gene. The ends were cut back, 5 bases at V and 8 bases at J, with 13 bases in the middle. The CDR3 DNA sequence: TGTGCCAGCAGACCTTATTCCCACGGCTACACCTTC. Encoded protein: CASRPYSHGYTF. The variable domain in full, completed from reference TRBV5-6 and TRBJ1-2, reads DAGVTQSPTHLIKTRGQQVTLRCSPKSGHDTVSWYQQALGQGPQFIFQYYEEEERQRGNFPDRFSGHQFPNYSSELNVNALLLGDSALYLCASRPYSHGYTFGSGTRLTVV.

This chain links TRBV5-6 with TRBJ2-5, with TRBD1 matching over 7 bases. Germline CDR1 and CDR2: SGHDT and YYEEEE. This CDR3 spans 13 amino acids. The V and J ends lost 2 bases and 5 bases, in that order; junction bases with no gene match: 3. CDR3 sequence: CASSFYRGETQYF. CDR3 sequence (DNA): TGTGCCAGCAGCTTTTACAGGGGTGAGACCCAGTACTTC.

The rearrangement uses TRBV10-2 and TRBJ2-4; 9 bases match TRBD1. Germline loops: CDR1 WSHSY, CDR2 SAAADI. This CDR3 comprises 14 residues. V lost 5 bases to trimming and J lost 6 bases; unmatched junction nucleotides: 5. The CDR3 nucleotides are TGCGCCAGCAGTCCAGAGGGACAGGGAAACATTCAGTACTTC. As protein: CASSPEGQGNIQYF.

The CDR3 DNA reads as TGTGCCACCAGCAGAGATCCCGCTCAGCCCCAGCATTTT. Translated, it gives CATSRDPAQPQHF. The gene calls are TRBV15 and TRBJ1-5; D unresolved. V lost 0 bases and J lost 6, with 6 bases in between. The length of the CDR3 is 13 residues. Looked up from germline, CDR1 is LNHNV and CDR2 is YYDKDF (reference sequence). The full variable domain, rest sourced from reference TRBV15 and TRBJ1-5, is DAMVIQNPRYQVTQFGKPVTLSCSQTLNHNVMYWYQQKSSQAPKLLFHYYDKDFNNEADTPDNFQSRRPNTSFCFLDIRSPGLGDTAMYLCATSRDPAQPQHFGDGTRLSIL.

V gene TRBV7-2 combines with J gene TRBJ2-3, with TRBD1 matching 9 bases. CDR1 is SGHTA and CDR2 is FQGNSA in the germline V gene. The V segment lost 5 bases and the J segment 7 bases; nucleotides outside the gene matches: 4. The CDR3 covers 13 residues. The CDR3 DNA sequence: TGTGCCAGCAGCGAACAGGGGGCGAATACGCAGTATTTT. This sequence encodes CASSEQGANTQYF.